This TCR beta chain was found in a study of shared clonotypes between healthy human individuals. TCRdb keeps only in-frame clones here, not all; method: immunoSEQ multiplex PCR. The sample carries 950,000 to 1,200,000 clones, about 72% recorded once. Germline CDR1 SGHNT, CDR2 YENEEA. The CDR3 consists of 11 residues. The V gene lost 4 bases and the J gene lost 10 bases, with 8 bases spanning the gap. The TCR was taken from a man between 18 and 29 years old in good health. Some clones in this sample may be carry-over from other donors' samples. This chain joins TRBV11-3 and TRBJ2-1; D call uncertain. The sequenced material came from memory CD4+ T cells from PBMCs. Subset: CD45RA-negative fraction. The CDR3 is CASSSRTEQFF. CDR3 nucleotides: TGTGCCAGCAGCTCGCGGACCGAGCAGTTCTTC.